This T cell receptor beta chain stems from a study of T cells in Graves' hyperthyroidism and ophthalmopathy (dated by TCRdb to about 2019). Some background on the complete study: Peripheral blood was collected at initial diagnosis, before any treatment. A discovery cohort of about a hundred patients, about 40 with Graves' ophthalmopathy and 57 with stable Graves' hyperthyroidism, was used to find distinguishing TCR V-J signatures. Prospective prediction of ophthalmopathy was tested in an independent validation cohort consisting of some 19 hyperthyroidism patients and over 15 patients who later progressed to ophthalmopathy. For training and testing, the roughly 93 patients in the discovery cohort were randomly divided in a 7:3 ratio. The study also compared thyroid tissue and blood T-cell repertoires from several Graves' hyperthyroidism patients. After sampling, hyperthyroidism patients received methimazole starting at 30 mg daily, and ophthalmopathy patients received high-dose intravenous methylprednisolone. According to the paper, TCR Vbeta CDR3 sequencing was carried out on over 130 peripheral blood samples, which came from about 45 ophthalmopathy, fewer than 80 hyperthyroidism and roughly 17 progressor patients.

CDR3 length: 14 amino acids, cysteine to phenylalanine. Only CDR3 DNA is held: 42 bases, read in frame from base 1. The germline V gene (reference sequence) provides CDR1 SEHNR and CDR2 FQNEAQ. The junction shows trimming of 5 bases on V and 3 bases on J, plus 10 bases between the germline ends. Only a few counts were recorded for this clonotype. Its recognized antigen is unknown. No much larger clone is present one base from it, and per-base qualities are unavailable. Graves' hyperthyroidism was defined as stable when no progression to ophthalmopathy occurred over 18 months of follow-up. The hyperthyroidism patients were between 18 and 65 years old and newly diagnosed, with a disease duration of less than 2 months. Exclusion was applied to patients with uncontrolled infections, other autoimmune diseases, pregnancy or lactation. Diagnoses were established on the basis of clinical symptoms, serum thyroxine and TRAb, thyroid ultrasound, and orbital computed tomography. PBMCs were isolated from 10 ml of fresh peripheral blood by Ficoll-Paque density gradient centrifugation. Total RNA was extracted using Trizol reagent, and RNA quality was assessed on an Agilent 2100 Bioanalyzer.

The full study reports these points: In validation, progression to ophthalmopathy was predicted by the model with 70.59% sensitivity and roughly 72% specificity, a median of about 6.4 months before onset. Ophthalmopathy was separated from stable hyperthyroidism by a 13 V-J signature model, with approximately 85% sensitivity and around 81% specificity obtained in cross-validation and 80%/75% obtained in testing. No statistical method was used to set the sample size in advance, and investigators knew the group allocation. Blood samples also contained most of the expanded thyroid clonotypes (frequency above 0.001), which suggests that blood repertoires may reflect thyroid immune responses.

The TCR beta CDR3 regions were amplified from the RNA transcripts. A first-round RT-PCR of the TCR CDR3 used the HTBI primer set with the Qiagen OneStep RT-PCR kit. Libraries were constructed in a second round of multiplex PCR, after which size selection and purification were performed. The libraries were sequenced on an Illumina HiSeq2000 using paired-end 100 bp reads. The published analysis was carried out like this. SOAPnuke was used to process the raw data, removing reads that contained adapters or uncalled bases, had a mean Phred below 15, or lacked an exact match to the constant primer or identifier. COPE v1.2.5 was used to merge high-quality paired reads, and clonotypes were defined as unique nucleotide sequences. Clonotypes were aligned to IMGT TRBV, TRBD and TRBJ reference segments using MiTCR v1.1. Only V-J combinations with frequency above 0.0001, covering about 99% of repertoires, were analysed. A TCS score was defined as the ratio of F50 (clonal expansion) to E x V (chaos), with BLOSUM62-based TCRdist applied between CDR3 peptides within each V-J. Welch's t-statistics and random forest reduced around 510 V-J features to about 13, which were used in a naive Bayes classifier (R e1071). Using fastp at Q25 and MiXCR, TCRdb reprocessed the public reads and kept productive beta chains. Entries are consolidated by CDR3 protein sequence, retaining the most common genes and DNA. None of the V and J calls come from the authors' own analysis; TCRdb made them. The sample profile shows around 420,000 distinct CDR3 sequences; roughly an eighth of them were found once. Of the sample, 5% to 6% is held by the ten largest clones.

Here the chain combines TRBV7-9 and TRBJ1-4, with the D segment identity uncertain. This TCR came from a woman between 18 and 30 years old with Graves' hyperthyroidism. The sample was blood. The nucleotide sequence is TGTGCCAGCAGCCGGGGTGCACCTAATGAAAAACTGTTTTTT. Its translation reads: CASSRGAPNEKLFF.